The present entry profiles one T cell receptor beta chain with its context. It has no known antigen specificity. There are no base qualities to consult, and no much larger clone falls within one base. The data were obtained in a study of blood T cell repertoires in COVID-19 (dated by TCRdb to 2018 to 2020). Background on the whole study: Collaborator samples came from the United States, Italy and Spain and covered acute and convalescent phases of COVID-19. Samples were obtained from the ongoing ImmuneRACE study (first 160 participants) and from about 1,300 subjects provided by 6 global collaborators. Where available, HLA class I and class II types were taken from metadata supplied by the sample provider and were not determined by assay-based typing. A de-identified subject ID, COVID-19 status, age in years and sex were almost always included in the sample metadata. The repertoires were released in a freely available public database intended as a resource for research on the immune response to SARS-CoV-2. The prospective study material was composed of cDNA or gDNA derived from T cells, B-cell-depleted T cells, or PBMCs. The dataset comprised deeply sampled blood TCRbeta repertoires from subjects exposed to, actively infected with, or recovered from COVID-19.

According to the germline V gene (reference sequence), CDR1 reads MNHEY and CDR2 reads SMNVEV. The V end gives up 4 bases and the J end 8 bases, leaving 15 bases in the junction not matched to a gene. The CDR3 runs 16 amino acids, cysteine and phenylalanine included. Of the read, only the CDR3 DNA is kept; its 48 bases are in frame from base 1. The immunoSEQ Assay, a bias-controlled multiplex PCR, was used to amplify TCRbeta CDR3 regions from genomic DNA. Per the source publication's procedure: The number of nucleated cells in each sample was estimated by amplification of reference gene primers within the assay. Sequence reads were collapsed and filtered to measure the absolute abundance of every unique TCRbeta CDR3 rearrangement. For each sample, productive Simpson clonality was calculated by taking the square root of Simpson's diversity index across productive rearrangements. TCRdb re-hosts the immuneACCESS table, in-frame sequences only. Its copies lack some clones; in the studies checked, an unresolved V gene accounts for under half of them, and the cause for the rest is not known. V, J and clone size are taken as reported in that table, and D and trimming were inferred from the DNA itself. This sample comprises around 140,000 clones, roughly 90% of them detected only once. Together, the top ten hold about 2.1% of the sample.

Study-wide findings and limitations: Clinical and demographic metadata were provided uncurated, with the amount varying by source and participant.

Collaborating institutions collected whole blood in K2EDTA tubes following their own protocols. For TCRbeta analysis, collaborators shipped samples in one of three forms: frozen whole blood, isolated PBMCs, or DNA extracted from either of those sample types. Recombination connected TRBV27 to TRBJ1-2; 8 bases in the junction line up with TRBD1. The TCR sequence derives from a man in his 70s with active COVID-19. Sequenced: peripheral blood. The DNA sequence follows: TGTGCCAGCAGTTCGGCCCGGGGACAGGCTCTAAGGGGCTACACCTTC. The encoded protein is CASSSARGQALRGYTF.